These 24 T cell receptor beta chains came from one sample sequenced in a study of blood T cell repertoires in COVID-19. Only in-frame clones appear in the TCRdb table, and some are missing; sequencing was by immunoSEQ multiplex PCR. The table lists about 160,000 clones, approximately 82% of them singletons, with around a fifth in the top ten. The source material was peripheral blood. The receptors here all came from a woman of 80 years or more with acute or convalescent COVID-19.

The V gene is TRBV6-2 or TRBV6-3, the J gene TRBJ2-7; possible D gene TRBD1, 5 bases. The CDR3 loop spans 14 amino acids. Germline CDR1 and CDR2: MNHEY and SVGEGT. V gave up 2 bases and J gave up 6 bases, with 14 bases separating them. The DNA of the CDR3 is TGTGCCAGCAGTTACCCAGCAGGGAAGAGCGAGCAGTACTTC. The encoded protein is CASSYPAGKSEQYF.

V gene TRBV6-2 or TRBV6-3 combines with J gene TRBJ1-2; D is ambiguous. Trimming shortened V by 0 bases and J by 4 bases, and 9 bases separated the two germline ends. The CDR3 contains 14 residues. Germline CDR1 MNHEY, CDR2 SVGEGT. CDR3 nucleotide sequence: TGTGCCAGCAGTTACTCCCGGTGGAGCTATGGCTACACCTTC. It specifies CASSYSRWSYGYTF.

V is TRBV5-4 and J is TRBJ1-1, with 7 bases lining up with TRBD1. With V trimmed by 1 base and J by 4 bases, 7 bases remained unmatched. The V gene's germline CDR1 is SGHNT and CDR2 YYREEE (reference sequence). The CDR3 totals 15 residues. In nucleotides, the CDR3 is TGTGCCAGCAGCTTGTTCGACAGGGAAGGCACTGAAGCTTTCTTT. It translates to CASSLFDREGTEAFF.

This clone was counted between two and nine times. The chain employs TRBV7-2 and TRBJ1-5; D remains unclear. V was clipped by 0 bases and J by 11 bases, with 8 bases between them. The CDR3 is 12 residues long. Germline V gene sequence: CDR1 SGHTA, CDR2 FQGNSA. The CDR3 here is CASSLAHGAQHF. In nucleotides, the CDR3 is TGTGCCAGCAGCTTAGCGCACGGGGCCCAGCATTTT. Supplemented by reference TRBV7-2 and TRBJ1-5, the full variable domain reads GAGVSQSPSNKVTEKGKDVELRCDPISGHTALYWYRQSLGQGLEFLIYFQGNSAPDKSGLPSDRFSAERTGGSVSTLTIQRTQQEDSAVYLCASSLAHGAQHFGDGTRLSIL.

The DNA of the CDR3 is TGCAGCGTTGATAGGGGGCCCGGGAAGGCGAACACTGAAGCTTTCTTT. It translates to CSVDRGPGKANTEAFF. This chain connects TRBV29-1 to TRBJ1-1, with TRBD1 identical over 7 bases. Trimming cost V 3 bases and J 1 base; bases outside gene matches: 11. Germline CDR1 is SQVTM and CDR2 is ANQGSEA. The CDR3 length is 16 residues.

The genes are TRBV11-2 and TRBJ2-1, with 11 bases fitting TRBD2. The V segment lost 5 bases and the J segment 8 bases; nucleotides outside the gene matches: 11. Germline V gene lookup returns CDR1 SGHAT and CDR2 FQNNGV. The CDR3 has 16 amino acids. The CDR3 coding sequence is TGTGCCAGCAGCCCATTCGGTAGCGGGAGGGTCTATGAGCAGTTCTTC. Amino acids: CASSPFGSGRVYEQFF.

The V gene is TRBV29-1, the J gene TRBJ1-2; D is perhaps TRBD1 (6 bases). There are 15 residues in the CDR3. Looked up from germline, CDR1 is SQVTM and CDR2 is ANQGSEA. V lost 1 base and J 2 bases, leaving 14 bases between the germline ends. CDR3 protein: CSVEGTDDLNYGYTF. The CDR3 DNA follows: TGCAGCGTTGAAGGGACAGACGATTTGAACTATGGCTACACCTTC.

This chain joins TRBV30 and TRBJ2-2; 16 bases align to TRBD2. Germline CDR1 is GTSNPN and CDR2 is SVGIG (reference sequence). The CDR3 consists of 16 residues. J lost 5 bases, V lost 2 bases, and 2 bases had no gene match. This chain's CDR3 is CAWSTGLAGGTGELFF. For the CDR3, the DNA is TGTGCCTGGAGTACGGGACTAGCGGGAGGGACCGGGGAGCTGTTTTTT.

This clone was seen only once. V usage is TRBV7-9 and J usage is TRBJ2-1; 11 nucleotides line up with TRBD2. The CDR3 consists of 15 residues. V was pared by 4 bases and J by 6 bases, with 5 bases of the junction left unmatched. The germline CDR1 and CDR2 sequences are SEHNR and FQNEAQ (reference sequence). The CDR3 spells CASSSLAGVANEQFF. The CDR3, as DNA: TGTGCCAGCAGCTCACTAGCGGGAGTGGCCAATGAGCAGTTCTTC.

This rearrangement joins TRBV9 to TRBJ1-1; TRBD1 is a possible D gene (5 bases). V lost 4 bases and J lost 3, with 13 bases in between. This CDR3 has 14 amino acids. Germline values: CDR1 SGDLS, CDR2 YYNGEE. CDR3 region: CASSPGGRDTEAFF. CDR3 DNA: TGTGCCAGCAGCCCCGGGGGTAGGGACACTGAAGCTTTCTTT.

The V gene is TRBV3-1 (or the pseudogene TRBV3-2), the J gene TRBJ1-5; a possible D gene is TRBD1 (5 bases). The CDR3 runs to 14 residues. CDR1 is LGHDT, CDR2 YNNKEL, per germline (reference sequence). Trimming stripped 5 bases from V and 0 bases from J, with 8 bases between. CDR3 sequence (DNA): TGTGCCAGCAGCTCGACAGTTAGCAATCAGCCCCAGCATTTT. Translation gives CASSSTVSNQPQHF.

The gene calls are TRBV6-6 and TRBJ1-2; D remains ambiguous. In germline, CDR1 is MNHNY, CDR2 SVGAGI (reference sequence). The CDR3 is 14 amino acids. V lost 2 bases to trimming and J lost 4 bases, with 11 bases between them. The CDR3 protein is CASSYVGHLYGYTF. The CDR3 region has the DNA TGTGCCAGCAGTTACGTGGGCCACCTCTATGGCTACACCTTC.

The chain has TRBV5-1 and TRBJ2-5; D is possibly TRBD2 (5 bases). Per germline, CDR1 SGHRS and CDR2 YFSETQ. The CDR3 sequence is 14 residues long. V was pared by 5 bases and J by 2 bases, with 13 bases between. CDR3 loop: CASRTGTAQETQYF. The CDR3 DNA reads TGCGCCAGCAGGACGGGAACAGCTCAAGAGACCCAGTACTTC.

The V gene is TRBV7-2, the J gene TRBJ1-2; D possibly corresponds to TRBD1 (5 bases). The germline V and J ends were trimmed by 0 bases and 2 bases, with 7 bases remaining between them. The germline CDR1 and CDR2 sequences are SGHTA and FQGNSA. CDR3 size: 14 residues. CDR3 loop: CASSLARQNYGYTF. The DNA for the CDR3 is TGTGCCAGCAGCTTAGCGAGACAGAACTATGGCTACACCTTC.

This clone was seen more than once but under ten times. The V call is TRBV10-3, the J call TRBJ1-2, with 12 bases aligning to TRBD1. CDR3 length equals 14 residues. Germline V gives CDR1 ENHRY, CDR2 SYGVKD. Trimming removed 6 bases from V and 7 bases from J; junction bases left unmatched: 6. The CDR3 loop is CAISAGQGASGYTF. CDR3 coding DNA: TGTGCCATCAGCGCGGGACAGGGGGCTTCTGGCTACACCTTC.

The chain has TRBV6-6 and TRBJ2-7; 7 bases fit TRBD1. The CDR3 totals 15 residues. The V gene end was trimmed by 3 bases and the J gene end by 7 bases; junction bases not matched to a gene: 12. Germline V gives CDR1 MNHNY, CDR2 SVGAGI (reference sequence). Here the CDR3 reads CASSYSGTVSEEQYF. The CDR3 DNA is TGTGCCAGCAGTTATTCCGGGACAGTGAGCGAGGAGCAGTACTTC.

The rearrangement links TRBV27 to TRBJ2-3, with D tentatively TRBD2 (6 bases). The CDR3 contains 16 residues. Trimming cost V 2 bases and J 0 bases, with 12 bases left between them. The germline CDR1 and CDR2 sequences are MNHEY and SMNVEV (reference sequence). CDR3 sequence: CASSLGAGRSTDTQYF. CDR3 nucleotide sequence: TGTGCCAGCAGTTTAGGGGCGGGACGAAGCACAGATACGCAGTATTTT.

The chain recombines TRBV7-6 with TRBJ2-5, with TRBD2 matching 11 bases. The J segment lost 4 bases and the V segment lost 3 bases, leaving 7 bases of the junction unmatched. The germline V gene encodes CDR1 SGHVS and CDR2 FNYEAQ. The CDR3 extends over 16 amino acids. The CDR3 here is CASSFNSGRALETQYF. The CDR3 bases are TGTGCCAGCAGCTTTAATAGCGGGAGGGCCCTAGAGACCCAGTACTTC.

The chain joins TRBV7-2 to TRBJ1-4, with 9 bases that match TRBD1. V lost 5 bases to trimming and J lost 0 bases; unmatched junction nucleotides: 4. The CDR3 is 16 amino acids. Germline V gene data show CDR1 as SGHTA and CDR2 as FQGNSA. The CDR3 sequence is CASSPRTGATNEKLFF. In nucleotides, the CDR3 is TGTGCCAGCAGCCCGCGGACAGGGGCAACTAATGAAAAACTGTTTTTT.

The chain employs TRBV11-3 and TRBJ2-1; a possible D gene is TRBD1 (5 bases). The CDR3 covers 14 residues. The germline CDR1 and CDR2 sequences are SGHNT and YENEEA. The V and J ends lost 1 base and 8 bases respectively, with 12 bases between them. The CDR3 DNA follows: TGTGCCAGCAGCTTAGGAGGCGTGGGGCATGAGCAGTTCTTC. It codes for CASSLGGVGHEQFF. Drawing the rest from reference TRBV11-3 and TRBJ2-1, the complete variable domain is EAGVVQSPRYKIIEKKQPVAFWCNPISGHNTLYWYLQNLGQGPELLIRYENEEAVDDSQLPKDRFSAERLKGVDSTLKIQPAELGDSAVYLCASSLGGVGHEQFFGPGTRLTVL.

The chain has TRBV2 and TRBJ2-7, with a tentative D call TRBD2 (7 bases). Germline V gene data show CDR1 as SNHLY and CDR2 as FYNNEI. The CDR3 covers 15 residues. V gave up 4 bases and J gave up 1 base, with 14 bases separating them. CDR3 nucleotide sequence: TGTGCCAGCAGTGTACAGGGAGGGGAATCCTACGAGCAGTACTTC. It codes for CASSVQGGESYEQYF.

This clone was observed once. The chain couples TRBV7-9 to TRBJ2-1; unclear D gene. The CDR3 sequence is 13 residues long. The germline V and J ends were trimmed by 7 bases and 0 bases, with 7 bases remaining between them. Germline CDR1 and CDR2: SEHNR and FQNEAQ (reference sequence). The CDR3 loop is CASTSGSYNEQFF. Here the CDR3 DNA reads TGTGCCAGCACCTCGGGCTCCTACAATGAGCAGTTCTTC.

The rearrangement uses TRBV9 and TRBJ2-1, with 14 nucleotides matching TRBD2. With V trimmed by 4 bases and J by 10 bases, 10 bases remained unmatched. This CDR3 region has 16 residues. Looked up from germline, CDR1 is SGDLS and CDR2 is YYNGEE. This CDR3 reads CASSLLGLAGVGEQFF. CDR3 sequence (DNA): TGTGCCAGCAGCCTCCTGGGACTAGCGGGAGTGGGCGAGCAGTTCTTC.

In this sample, this clone turned up once. Because the CDR3's place on the DNA is in doubt, the DNA is left out and the CDR3 is given as listed by TCRdb. The chain links TRBV13 to TRBJ2-7; no check of the table's D call, TRBD2, against the DNA was made. The CDR3 extends over 13 residues, inclusive of both ends. In germline, CDR1 is PRHDT, CDR2 FYEKMQ (reference sequence). This chain's CDR3 is CASSFASGSVEYF.